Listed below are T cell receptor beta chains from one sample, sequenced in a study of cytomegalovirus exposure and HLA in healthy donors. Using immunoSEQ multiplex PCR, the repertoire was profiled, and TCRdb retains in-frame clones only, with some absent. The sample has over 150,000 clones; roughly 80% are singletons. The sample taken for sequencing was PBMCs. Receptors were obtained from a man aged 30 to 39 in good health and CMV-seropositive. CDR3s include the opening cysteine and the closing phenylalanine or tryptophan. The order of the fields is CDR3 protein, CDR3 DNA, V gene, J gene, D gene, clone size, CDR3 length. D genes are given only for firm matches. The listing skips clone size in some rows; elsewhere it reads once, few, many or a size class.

CDR3 protein: CASSIGGRSSYNEQFF
CDR3 DNA: TGTGCCAGTAGTATAGGAGGGAGGAGCTCCTACAATGAGCAGTTCTTC
V gene: TRBV19
J gene: TRBJ2-1
D gene: .
clone size: .
CDR3 length: 16

CDR3 protein: CASSDGGGLSKNIQYF
CDR3 DNA: TGCGCCAGCAGCGATGGGGGGGGACTTTCCAAAAACATTCAGTACTTC
V gene: TRBV5-1
J gene: TRBJ2-4
D gene: TRBD2
clone size: once
CDR3 length: 16

CDR3 protein: CASSFPAGANNEQFF
CDR3 DNA: TGTGCCAGCAGTTTCCCGGCGGGGGCCAACAATGAGCAGTTCTTC
V gene: TRBV27
J gene: TRBJ2-1
D gene: .
clone size: .
CDR3 length: 15

CDR3 protein: CASSFRQGTDTQYF
CDR3 DNA: TGTGCCAGCAGCTTCCGACAGGGCACAGATACGCAGTATTTT
V gene: TRBV7-6
J gene: TRBJ2-3
D gene: .
clone size: .
CDR3 length: 14

CDR3 protein: CASSSDQELAGVTEQYF
CDR3 DNA: TGCGCCAGCAGCTCGGACCAAGAACTAGCGGGAGTGACTGAGCAGTACTTC
V gene: TRBV5-1
J gene: TRBJ2-7
D gene: TRBD2
clone size: .
CDR3 length: 17

CDR3 protein: CSVEEGRFYEQYF
CDR3 DNA: TGCAGCGTTGAAGAGGGCAGGTTTTACGAGCAGTACTTC
V gene: TRBV29-1
J gene: TRBJ2-7
D gene: .
clone size: .
CDR3 length: 13

CDR3 protein: CASSEDPREHLSGANVLTF
CDR3 DNA: TGTGCCAGCAGTGAAGATCCACGGGAGCATCTTTCTGGGGCCAACGTCCTGACTTTC
V gene: TRBV6-1
J gene: TRBJ2-6
D gene: .
clone size: .
CDR3 length: 19

CDR3 protein: CASSLAGGGNEKLFF
CDR3 DNA: TGTGCCAGCAGCTTGGCCGGGGGTGGCAATGAAAAACTGTTTTTT
V gene: TRBV5-4
J gene: TRBJ1-4
D gene: .
clone size: .
CDR3 length: 15

CDR3 protein: CASSPLWDSQETQYF
CDR3 DNA: TGTGCCAGCAGCCCTCTTTGGGACTCCCAAGAGACCCAGTACTTC
V gene: TRBV14
J gene: TRBJ2-5
D gene: .
clone size: .
CDR3 length: 15

CDR3 protein: CASSKDRGGNQPQHF
CDR3 DNA: TGTGCCAGCAGTAAGGACAGGGGAGGCAATCAGCCCCAGCATTTT
V gene: TRBV6-1
J gene: TRBJ1-5
D gene: TRBD1
clone size: .
CDR3 length: 15

CDR3 protein: CASGLVSYSSEVFNEQFF
CDR3 DNA: TGTGCTAGTGGTTTGGTAAGCTACTCTAGCGAGGTCTTCAATGAGCAGTTCTTC
V gene: TRBV12-5
J gene: TRBJ2-1
D gene: .
clone size: .
CDR3 length: 18

CDR3 protein: CASSERTSGYNEQFF
CDR3 DNA: TGTGCCAGCAGTGAGCGGACTAGCGGCTACAATGAGCAGTTCTTC
V gene: TRBV27
J gene: TRBJ2-1
D gene: TRBD2
clone size: .
CDR3 length: 15

CDR3 protein: CASSTGQGQPYEQYF
CDR3 DNA: TGCGCCAGCAGCACAGGACAGGGGCAACCCTACGAGCAGTACTTC
V gene: TRBV5-1
J gene: TRBJ2-7
D gene: TRBD1
clone size: once
CDR3 length: 15

CDR3 protein: CASSNPTGSYNEQFF
CDR3 DNA: TGTGCCAGCAGTAACCCGACAGGCTCCTACAATGAGCAGTTCTTC
V gene: TRBV6-1
J gene: TRBJ2-1
D gene: .
clone size: once
CDR3 length: 15

CDR3 protein: CASGGDSTLNEQFF
CDR3 DNA: TGCGCCAGCGGGGGGGATTCGACTCTAAATGAGCAGTTCTTC
V gene: TRBV10-2
J gene: TRBJ2-1
D gene: TRBD2
clone size: .
CDR3 length: 14

CDR3 protein: CASSPEGGEGQPQHF
CDR3 DNA: TGTGCCAGCTCACCCGAGGGAGGGGAGGGCCAGCCCCAGCATTTT
V gene: TRBV18
J gene: TRBJ1-5
D gene: .
clone size: .
CDR3 length: 15

CDR3 protein: CASSLGGLANEQFF
CDR3 DNA: TGTGCCAGCAGCCTGGGTGGCCTAGCCAATGAGCAGTTCTTC
V gene: TRBV7-9
J gene: TRBJ2-1
D gene: .
clone size: few
CDR3 length: 14

CDR3 protein: CASSERQGSEQYF
CDR3 DNA: TGTGCCAGCAGTGAAAGGCAGGGCTCCGAGCAGTACTTC
V gene: TRBV6-1
J gene: TRBJ2-7
D gene: .
clone size: .
CDR3 length: 13

CDR3 protein: CASSLLEAPTLHF
CDR3 DNA: TGTGCCAGCAGCCTCCTCGAGGCTCCCACCCTCCACTTT
V gene: TRBV7-9
J gene: TRBJ1-6
D gene: .
clone size: .
CDR3 length: 13

CDR3 protein: CASSDPRASGTYNEQFF
CDR3 DNA: TGTGCCAGCAGTGACCCTAGAGCTAGCGGGACCTACAATGAGCAGTTCTTC
V gene: TRBV6-1
J gene: TRBJ2-1
D gene: TRBD2
clone size: .
CDR3 length: 17

CDR3 protein: CASSEGTEGFDEQYF
CDR3 DNA: TGCGCCAGCAGTGAGGGGACAGAGGGCTTCGACGAGCAGTACTTC
V gene: TRBV10-1
J gene: TRBJ2-7
D gene: TRBD1
clone size: few
CDR3 length: 15

CDR3 protein: CASSLGGRGRLDNEQFF
CDR3 DNA: TGTGCCAGCAGCTTAGGCGGGAGGGGGCGCTTGGACAATGAGCAGTTCTTC
V gene: TRBV5-4
J gene: TRBJ2-1
D gene: TRBD2
clone size: once
CDR3 length: 17

CDR3 protein: CASSATLEDRGGTGELFF
CDR3 DNA: TGTGCCAGCAGCGCTACCCTAGAGGACAGGGGGGGCACCGGGGAGCTGTTTTTT
V gene: TRBV9
J gene: TRBJ2-2
D gene: TRBD1
clone size: .
CDR3 length: 18

CDR3 protein: CASSFSSYEQYF
CDR3 DNA: TGTGCCAGCAGCTTCTCTTCCTACGAGCAGTACTTC
V gene: TRBV7-9
J gene: TRBJ2-7
D gene: .
clone size: once
CDR3 length: 12

CDR3 protein: CASSFDRIDNEQFF
CDR3 DNA: TGTGCCAGCAGTTTCGACAGGATCGACAATGAGCAGTTCTTC
V gene: TRBV6-5
J gene: TRBJ2-1
D gene: .
clone size: few
CDR3 length: 14

CDR3 protein: CATSRDRSSEAFF
CDR3 DNA: TGTGCCACCAGCAGAGATCGGAGCTCTGAAGCTTTCTTT
V gene: TRBV15
J gene: TRBJ1-1
D gene: .
clone size: .
CDR3 length: 13

CDR3 protein: CASGRQGAEAFF
CDR3 DNA: TGCGCCAGCGGCCGACAGGGGGCTGAAGCTTTCTTT
V gene: TRBV5-1
J gene: TRBJ1-1
D gene: TRBD1
clone size: .
CDR3 length: 12

CDR3 protein: CASSLSGGVPGELFF
CDR3 DNA: TGTGCCAGCAGCCTTAGCGGGGGGGTCCCCGGGGAGCTGTTTTTT
V gene: TRBV11-3
J gene: TRBJ2-2
D gene: TRBD2
clone size: .
CDR3 length: 15

CDR3 protein: CASSKDPAGTQYF
CDR3 DNA: TGTGCCAGTAGTAAAGACCCCGCGGGGACCCAGTACTTC
V gene: TRBV19
J gene: TRBJ2-5
D gene: .
clone size: once
CDR3 length: 13

CDR3 protein: CASSDSRGLYGDEQFF
CDR3 DNA: TGTGCCAGCAGTGACTCGAGGGGGCTTTACGGGGATGAGCAGTTCTTC
V gene: TRBV27
J gene: TRBJ2-1
D gene: TRBD1
clone size: .
CDR3 length: 16

CDR3 protein: CASSQETRLAGGDTGELFF
CDR3 DNA: TGCGCCAGCAGCCAAGAGACGAGGCTAGCGGGGGGAGACACCGGGGAGCTGTTTTTT
V gene: TRBV4-3
J gene: TRBJ2-2
D gene: TRBD2
clone size: .
CDR3 length: 19

CDR3 protein: CASRVAGDYNEQFF
CDR3 DNA: TGTGCCAGCAGGGTAGCGGGGGACTACAATGAGCAGTTCTTC
V gene: TRBV6-6
J gene: TRBJ2-1
D gene: TRBD2
clone size: few
CDR3 length: 14

CDR3 protein: CASSLLGQGGTEAFF
CDR3 DNA: TGTGCCAGCAGCCTCCTTGGGCAGGGTGGGACTGAAGCTTTCTTT
V gene: TRBV6-5
J gene: TRBJ1-1
D gene: .
clone size: once
CDR3 length: 15

CDR3 protein: CASSFVGQGNPYGYTF
CDR3 DNA: TGTGCCAGCAGTTTTGTCGGACAGGGGAATCCTTATGGCTACACCTTC
V gene: TRBV27
J gene: TRBJ1-2
D gene: TRBD1
clone size: .
CDR3 length: 16

CDR3 protein: CASSGTSGGAGNTQYF
CDR3 DNA: TGCGCCAGCAGCGGAACTAGCGGGGGGGCTGGGAATACGCAGTATTTT
V gene: TRBV5-1
J gene: TRBJ2-3
D gene: TRBD2
clone size: .
CDR3 length: 16

CDR3 protein: CASSSGSVNNEQFF
CDR3 DNA: TGTGCCAGCAGTAGCGGGAGCGTCAACAATGAGCAGTTCTTC
V gene: TRBV27
J gene: TRBJ2-1
D gene: TRBD2
clone size: once
CDR3 length: 14

CDR3 protein: CASSSWTGLSNQPQHF
CDR3 DNA: TGTGCCAGCAGCTCCTGGACAGGCCTTAGCAATCAGCCCCAGCATTTT
V gene: TRBV7-2
J gene: TRBJ1-5
D gene: TRBD1
clone size: .
CDR3 length: 16

CDR3 protein: CASSQGRGPSYGYTF
CDR3 DNA: TGCGCCAGCAGCCAGGGGCGCGGTCCCAGCTATGGCTACACCTTC
V gene: TRBV4-3
J gene: TRBJ1-2
D gene: .
clone size: few
CDR3 length: 15

CDR3 protein: CSAADRAHEQYF
CDR3 DNA: TGCAGCGCGGCCGACAGGGCCCACGAGCAGTACTTC
V gene: TRBV29-1
J gene: TRBJ2-7
D gene: TRBD1
clone size: .
CDR3 length: 12

CDR3 protein: CASTYRDRVGYGYTF
CDR3 DNA: TGTGCCAGCACATACCGGGACAGGGTTGGCTATGGCTACACCTTC
V gene: TRBV7-8
J gene: TRBJ1-2
D gene: TRBD1
clone size: .
CDR3 length: 15

CDR3 protein: CASSPQGAGHTEAFF
CDR3 DNA: TGTGCCAGCAGTCCCCAGGGGGCTGGACACACTGAAGCTTTCTTT
V gene: TRBV27
J gene: TRBJ1-1
D gene: TRBD1
clone size: .
CDR3 length: 15

CDR3 protein: CASSRGGRAGANVLPF
CDR3 DNA: TGTGCCAGTAGTAGGGGGGGGAGGGCTGGGGCCAACGTCCTGCCTTTC
V gene: TRBV19
J gene: TRBJ2-6
D gene: TRBD2
clone size: .
CDR3 length: 16

CDR3 protein: CASGTNPGQGNYGYTF
CDR3 DNA: TGTGCTAGTGGCACAAACCCGGGACAGGGCAACTATGGCTACACCTTC
V gene: TRBV12-5
J gene: TRBJ1-2
D gene: TRBD1
clone size: .
CDR3 length: 16

CDR3 protein: CASSPRVLGGNTEAFF
CDR3 DNA: TGTGCCAGCAGCCCGCGGGTGTTAGGAGGGAACACTGAAGCTTTCTTT
V gene: TRBV7-3
J gene: TRBJ1-1
D gene: .
clone size: .
CDR3 length: 16

CDR3 protein: CSVEATRGSIQYF
CDR3 DNA: TGCAGCGTTGAAGCGACCCGAGGGAGCATTCAGTACTTC
V gene: TRBV29-1
J gene: TRBJ2-4
D gene: .
clone size: .
CDR3 length: 13

CDR3 protein: CASSFDRVRSPLHF
CDR3 DNA: TGCGCCAGCAGCTTTGACAGGGTACGTTCACCCCTCCACTTT
V gene: TRBV5-1
J gene: TRBJ1-6
D gene: TRBD1
clone size: .
CDR3 length: 14

CDR3 protein: CASSDVDRGKGTF
CDR3 DNA: TGCGCCAGCAGCGATGTGGACAGGGGAAAGGGCACCTTC
V gene: TRBV10-2
J gene: TRBJ1-2
D gene: TRBD1
clone size: .
CDR3 length: 13

CDR3 protein: CAWSVGPQGSPPQHF
CDR3 DNA: TGTGCCTGGAGTGTGGGTCCGCAGGGGTCCCCGCCCCAGCATTTT
V gene: TRBV30
J gene: TRBJ1-5
D gene: .
clone size: .
CDR3 length: 15

CDR3 protein: CASRARTGVSSGNYEQYF
CDR3 DNA: TGTGCCAGTAGGGCCAGGACAGGGGTGTCTAGCGGGAACTACGAGCAGTACTTC
V gene: TRBV19
J gene: TRBJ2-7
D gene: .
clone size: .
CDR3 length: 18

CDR3 protein: CASSLGQRNAEAFF
CDR3 DNA: TGTGCCAGCAGTCTGGGACAGAGGAACGCTGAAGCTTTCTTT
V gene: TRBV27
J gene: TRBJ1-1
D gene: TRBD1
clone size: .
CDR3 length: 14

CDR3 protein: CASRHRVSGGYTGELFF
CDR3 DNA: TGTGCCAGTAGACATAGGGTTAGCGGGGGTTACACCGGGGAGCTGTTTTTT
V gene: TRBV19
J gene: TRBJ2-2
D gene: TRBD2
clone size: .
CDR3 length: 17